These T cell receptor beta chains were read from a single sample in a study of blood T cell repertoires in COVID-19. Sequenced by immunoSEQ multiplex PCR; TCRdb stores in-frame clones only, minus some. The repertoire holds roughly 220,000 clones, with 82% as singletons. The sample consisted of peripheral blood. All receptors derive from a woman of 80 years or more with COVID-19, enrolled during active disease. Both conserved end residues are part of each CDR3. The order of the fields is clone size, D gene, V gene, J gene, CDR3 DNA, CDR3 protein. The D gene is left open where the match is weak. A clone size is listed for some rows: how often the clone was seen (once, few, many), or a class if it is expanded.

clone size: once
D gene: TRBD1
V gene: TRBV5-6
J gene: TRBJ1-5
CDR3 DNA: TGTGCCAGCAGCTCCGGGACAGGGAAGAATCAGCCCCAGCATTTT
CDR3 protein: CASSSGTGKNQPQHF

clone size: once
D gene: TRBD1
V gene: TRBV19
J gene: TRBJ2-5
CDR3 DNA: TGTGCCAGTAGTACGACAGGGGGCGAAGAGACCCAGTACTTC
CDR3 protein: CASSTTGGEETQYF

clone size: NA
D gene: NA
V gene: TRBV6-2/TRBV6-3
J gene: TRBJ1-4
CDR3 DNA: TGTGCCAGCAGCTCCGGACAGACAGAACTGTTTTTT
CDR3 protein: CASSSGQTELFF

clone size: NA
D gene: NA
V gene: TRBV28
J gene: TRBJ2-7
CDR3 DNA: TGTGCCAGCAGTTCTAAACGTGGAGGGCGGTTCGCCTACGAGCAGTACTTC
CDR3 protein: CASSSKRGGRFAYEQYF

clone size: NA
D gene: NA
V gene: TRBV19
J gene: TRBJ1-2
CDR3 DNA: TGTGCCAGTAGTATTCCAACGGGACAACGGATGGGCTACACCTTC
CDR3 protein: CASSIPTGQRMGYTF

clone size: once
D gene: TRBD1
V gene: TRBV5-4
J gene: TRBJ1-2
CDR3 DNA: TGTGCCAGCAGCTTGGACAGGGGAGTGGGTGGCTACACCTTC
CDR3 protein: CASSLDRGVGGYTF

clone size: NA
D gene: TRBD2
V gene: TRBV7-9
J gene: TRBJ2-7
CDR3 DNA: TGTGCCAGCAGCTTGTCTAGCGGGAGGTGGAACGAGCAGTACTTC
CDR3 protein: CASSLSSGRWNEQYF

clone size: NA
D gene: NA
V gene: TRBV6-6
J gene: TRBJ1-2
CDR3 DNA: TGTGCCAGCAGTCCTCAAGTCGGGGTCTCCCCTAACTATGGCTACACCTTC
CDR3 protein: CASSPQVGVSPNYGYTF

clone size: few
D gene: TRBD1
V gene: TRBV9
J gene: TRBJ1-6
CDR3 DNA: TGTGCCAGCAGCCATGACCCGAGACAGGGCCTTAGGAGCTCCTATAATTCACCCCTCCACTTT
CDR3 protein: CASSHDPRQGLRSSYNSPLHF

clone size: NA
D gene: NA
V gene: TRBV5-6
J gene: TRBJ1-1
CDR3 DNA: TGTGCCAGCAGCTCCCGCAGGGGAGAAGCTTTCTTT
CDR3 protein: CASSSRRGEAFF

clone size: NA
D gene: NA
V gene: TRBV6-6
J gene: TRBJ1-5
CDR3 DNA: TGTGCCAGCAGTTACGGGGCAGCAAAAGGGAATCAGCCCCAGCATTTT
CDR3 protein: CASSYGAAKGNQPQHF

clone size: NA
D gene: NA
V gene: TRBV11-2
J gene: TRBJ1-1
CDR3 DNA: TGTGCCAGCAGCTTAGCAGGGTCCATGAACACTGAAGCTTTCTTT
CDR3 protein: CASSLAGSMNTEAFF

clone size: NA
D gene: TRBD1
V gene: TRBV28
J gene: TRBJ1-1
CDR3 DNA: TGTGCCAGCAGTTTACACGGGACAGGGGGTAGAACTGAAGCTTTCTTT
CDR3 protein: CASSLHGTGGRTEAFF

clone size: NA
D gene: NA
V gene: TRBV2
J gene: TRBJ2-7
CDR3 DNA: TGTGCCAGCAGTGTTCTGCCGGGAGTTACGTACGAGCAGTACTTC
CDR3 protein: CASSVLPGVTYEQYF